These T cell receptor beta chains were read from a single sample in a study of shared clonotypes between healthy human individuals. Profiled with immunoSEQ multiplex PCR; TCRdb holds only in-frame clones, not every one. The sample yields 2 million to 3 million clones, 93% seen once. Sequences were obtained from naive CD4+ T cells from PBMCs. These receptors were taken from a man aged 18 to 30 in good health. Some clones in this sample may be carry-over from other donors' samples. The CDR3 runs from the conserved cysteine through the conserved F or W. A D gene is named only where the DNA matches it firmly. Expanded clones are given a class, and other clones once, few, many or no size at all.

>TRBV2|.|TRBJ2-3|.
TGTGCCAGCAGTGAATCTACTCTGGCAGGAGATACGCAGTATTTT
CASSESTLAGDTQYF
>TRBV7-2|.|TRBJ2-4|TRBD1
TGTGCCAGCAGCTTACGGGCAGGGGGCGAGGACATTCAGTACTTC
CASSLRAGGEDIQYF
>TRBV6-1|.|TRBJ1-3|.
TGTGCCAGCAGTGCTAAGGATCTTGGGAACACCATATATTTT
CASSAKDLGNTIYF
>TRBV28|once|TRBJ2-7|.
TGTGCCAGCAGCTCCCCCGGGACCCCATACGAGCAGTACTTC
CASSSPGTPYEQYF
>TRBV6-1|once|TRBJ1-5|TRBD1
TGTGCCAGTAGCACAGGGGGCGGTAATCAGCCCCAGCATTTT
CASSTGGGNQPQHF
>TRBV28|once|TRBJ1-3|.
TGTGCCAGCAGTTTATGGGGCGGAAACACCATATATTTT
CASSLWGGNTIYF
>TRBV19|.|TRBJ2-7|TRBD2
TGTGCCAGTAGTAGAGGACTAGCGGGAGGGCCTTACGAGCAGTACTTC
CASSRGLAGGPYEQYF
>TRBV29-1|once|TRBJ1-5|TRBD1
TGCAGCGTGAGGACAGGCTCGGATCAGCCCCAGCATTTT
CSVRTGSDQPQHF
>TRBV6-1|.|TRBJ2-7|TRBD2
TGTGCCAGCAGCGGACTAGCGGTGACCTCCTACGAGCAGTACTTC
CASSGLAVTSYEQYF
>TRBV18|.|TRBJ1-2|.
TGTGCCAGCGCACCGGGAGCGGCCCCCGGGAACTATGGCTACACCTTC
CASAPGAAPGNYGYTF
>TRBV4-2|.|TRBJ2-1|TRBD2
TGTGCCAGCAGCTCCGGGGTAGCGGGGATCGACTACAATGAGCAGTTCTTC
CASSSGVAGIDYNEQFF
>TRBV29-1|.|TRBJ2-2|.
TGCAGTGTTATCGGGGTTCGCGGCGGCACCGGGGAGCTGTTTTTT
CSVIGVRGGTGELFF
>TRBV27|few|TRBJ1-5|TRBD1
TGTGCCAGCAGTTGGATAGGACAGGGTCAGCCCCAGCATTTT
CASSWIGQGQPQHF
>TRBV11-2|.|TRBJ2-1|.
TGTGCCAGCAGCCCCGATCGGGGGCCTAGTGAGCAGTTCTTC
CASSPDRGPSEQFF
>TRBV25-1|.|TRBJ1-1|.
TGTGCCAGCAGTGAGGACAGACCCAGTGGGATGAACACTGAAGCTTTCTTT
CASSEDRPSGMNTEAFF
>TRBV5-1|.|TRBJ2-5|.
TGCGCCAGCAGTGGAAGTATTCAGTACCAAGAGACCCAGTACTTC
CASSGSIQYQETQYF
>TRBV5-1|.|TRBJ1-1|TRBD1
TGCGCCAGCAGCTTAGGACAGGCCTTGTCCGAAGCTTTCTTT
CASSLGQALSEAFF
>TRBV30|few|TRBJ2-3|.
TGTGCCTGGTCCACAGATACGCAGTATTTT
CAWSTDTQYF
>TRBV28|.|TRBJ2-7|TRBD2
TGTGCCAGCACCTCACTAGCGGGGGGGTCCTACGAGCAGTACTTC
CASTSLAGGSYEQYF
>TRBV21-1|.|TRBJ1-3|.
TGTGCCAGCAGTTCACTGGGGGTCGGGCCTTCCTCTGGAAACACCATATATTTT
CASSSLGVGPSSGNTIYF
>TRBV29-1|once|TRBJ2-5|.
TGCAGCGTTGTTAGCCACCAAGAGACCCAGTACTTC
CSVVSHQETQYF
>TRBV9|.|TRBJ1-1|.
TGTGCCAGCAGCGCCGGGAGCCCCAACACTGAAGCTTTCTTT
CASSAGSPNTEAFF
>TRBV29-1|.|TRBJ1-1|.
TGCAGCGCAGCGTTCATGGTCTCTGAAGCTTTCTTT
CSAAFMVSEAFF
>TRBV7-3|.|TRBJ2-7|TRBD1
TGTGCCAGCAGCCAGACCGGGACAGGGGCGGGCGAGCAGTACTTC
CASSQTGTGAGEQYF
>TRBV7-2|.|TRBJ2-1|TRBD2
TGTGCCAGCAGCTTAAGCGGGGTGAGCTCCTACAATGAGCAGTTCTTC
CASSLSGVSSYNEQFF
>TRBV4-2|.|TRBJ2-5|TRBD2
TGTGCCAGCAGCCAAGAATTGAGCGGGAGGACAGAGAGACCCCAGTACTTC
CASSQELSGRTERPQYF
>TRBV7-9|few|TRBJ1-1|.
TGTGCCAGCAGCTTAGAGGGGGACACTGAAGCTTTCTTT
CASSLEGDTEAFF